This passage covers 10 T cell receptor beta chains from one sample sequenced in a study of T-cell reconstitution after alpha-beta-depleted transplantation in children. This sample's TCRbeta library carried unique molecular identifier barcodes. TCRdb processed the PCR reads anew with MiXCR; each CDR3 protein has one entry. The sample shows 500,000 to 600,000 distinct CDR3 sequences, 32% of them seen only once. Material: PBMCs from the stem cell graft donor, obtained from the stem cell graft. The receptor set was obtained from a human donor who donated a stem cell graft to a child with aplastic anemia.

Many counts were recorded for this clonotype. This sequence joins TRBV29-1 and TRBJ1-2, with unresolved D. CDR3 length: 13 residues. V was trimmed by 5 bases and J by 5 bases, leaving 15 bases between them. Germline V gene data show CDR1 as SQVTM and CDR2 as ANQGSEA. The CDR3 sequence is CSVLGNQPYGYTF. In nucleotides, the CDR3 is TGCAGCGTTCTCGGGAACCAACCTTATGGCTACACCTTC.

The chain employs TRBV12-3 or TRBV12-4 and TRBJ2-1; D gene ambiguous. The CDR3 loop spans 15 amino acids. V was pared by 6 bases and J by 3 bases, with 15 bases between. This chain's CDR3 is CASSSQAWGYNEQFF. DNA for the CDR3: TGTGCCAGCAGCTCCCAGGCATGGGGCTACAATGAGCAGTTCTTC.

This clonotype occurred a few times. The chain recombines TRBV5-1 with TRBJ2-3; D ambiguous. CDR3 length: 14 residues. V dropped 4 bases and J dropped 2 bases, with 11 bases sitting between them. Germline lookup yields CDR1 SGHRS and CDR2 YFSETQ. CDR3 in DNA: TGCGCCAGCAGCGAGATCCGGGCCACAGATACGCAGTATTTT. It codes for CASSEIRATDTQYF. Supplemented by reference TRBV5-1 and TRBJ2-3, the full variable domain reads KAGVTQTPRYLIKTRGQQVTLSCSPISGHRSVSWYQQTPGQGLQFLFEYFSETQRNKGNFPGRFSGRQFSNSRSEMNVSTLELGDSALYLCASSEIRATDTQYFGPGTRLTVL.

This clonotype was counted between two and nine times. The chain combines TRBV7-2 with TRBJ2-5, with D unresolved. Germline V gene lookup returns CDR1 SGHTA and CDR2 FQGNSA. The CDR3 has 14 amino acids. Trimming pared 5 bases from V and 1 base from J, leaving 11 bases between. The chain's CDR3 is CASSISASQETQYF. CDR3 nucleotides: TGTGCCAGCAGCATAAGCGCCTCCCAAGAGACCCAGTACTTC. The full variable domain, completed using reference TRBV7-2 and TRBJ2-5, is GAGVSQSPSNKVTEKGKDVELRCDPISGHTALYWYRQSLGQGLEFLIYFQGNSAPDKSGLPSDRFSAERTGGSVSTLTIQRTQQEDSAVYLCASSISASQETQYFGPGTRLLVL.

A few counts support this clonotype. As DNA, the CDR3 is TGTGCCAGCAGTTTCGGGACCCACGATCGGCAGTACGTC. Its translation: CASSFGTHDRQYV. This chain links TRBV12-3 or TRBV12-4 with TRBJ2-7; D assignment may be TRBD1 or TRBD2 (5 bases each). This CDR3 region has 13 residues. Between the trimmed V and J ends, which lost 3 bases and 9 bases, there was a span of 15 bases.

CDR3 in DNA: TGTGCCAGCTCACCTGGACAGCAAACGGAGAACTATGGCTACACCTTC. As protein: CASSPGQQTENYGYTF. The V gene is TRBV18, the J gene TRBJ1-2, with a weak D call TRBD1 (6 bases). Per germline, CDR1 KGHSH and CDR2 LQKENI. The CDR3 totals 16 residues. Between the trimmed V and J ends, which lost 3 bases and 2 bases, there was a span of 16 bases.

The chain uses TRBV11-2 and TRBJ2-2, with 10 bases identical to TRBD2. The germline gives CDR1 SGHAT, CDR2 FQNNGV. This CDR3 comprises 19 residues. V dropped 1 base and J dropped 0; count of bases not matched to a gene: 8. The CDR3 bases are TGTGCCAGCAGCTTAGGCCGGGGACTAGCGAGTTCGAACACCGGGGAGCTGTTTTTT. This sequence encodes CASSLGRGLASSNTGELFF. The variable domain in full, completed from reference TRBV11-2 and TRBJ2-2, reads EAGVAQSPRYKIIEKRQSVAFWCNPISGHATLYWYQQILGQGPKLLIQFQNNGVVDDSQLPKDRFSAERLKGVDSTLKIQPAKLEDSAVYLCASSLGRGLASSNTGELFFGEGSRLTVL.

This clonotype came up a few times. The CDR3 DNA reads TGTGCCAGCAGTTATGACGGTACTACCTCCAATGAGCAGTTCTTC. Protein product: CASSYDGTTSNEQFF. V gene TRBV6-5 combines with J gene TRBJ2-1; D remains unclear. CDR1 is MNHEY, CDR2 SVGAGI, per germline. There are 15 residues in the CDR3. Trimming pared 3 bases from V and 6 bases from J, leaving 15 bases between.

This clonotype turned up a few times. This may be a read error, as it is one base from a much larger clone. The rearrangement links TRBV7-3 to TRBJ2-1, with TRBD2 identical over 8 bases. CDR3 length: 15 residues. Trimming took 2 bases from V and 2 from J; bases not matched to a gene: 2. The germline V gene has CDR1 SGHTA and CDR2 FQGTGA. CDR3 region: CASSLRAGAYNEQFF. CDR3 coding DNA: TGTGCCAGCAGCTTACGAGCGGGAGCCTACAATGAGCAGTTCTTC.

The rearrangement links TRBV13 to TRBJ2-1; tentatively, D is TRBD1 (6 bases). V lost 0 bases to trimming and J lost 6 bases, with 15 bases between them. The CDR3 contains 16 residues. Germline V gene data show CDR1 as PRHDT and CDR2 as FYEKMQ (reference sequence). The DNA for the CDR3 is TGTGCCAGCAGCTTAGGGCGGAGAAACAGGGTCAATGAGCAGTTCTTC. It specifies CASSLGRRNRVNEQFF. Full variable domain (remainder filled in from reference TRBV13 and TRBJ2-1): AAGVIQSPRHLIKEKRETATLKCYPIPRHDTVYWYQQGPGQDPQFLISFYEKMQSDKGSIPDRFSAQQFSDYHSELNMSSLELGDSALYFCASSLGRRNRVNEQFFGPGTRLTVL.